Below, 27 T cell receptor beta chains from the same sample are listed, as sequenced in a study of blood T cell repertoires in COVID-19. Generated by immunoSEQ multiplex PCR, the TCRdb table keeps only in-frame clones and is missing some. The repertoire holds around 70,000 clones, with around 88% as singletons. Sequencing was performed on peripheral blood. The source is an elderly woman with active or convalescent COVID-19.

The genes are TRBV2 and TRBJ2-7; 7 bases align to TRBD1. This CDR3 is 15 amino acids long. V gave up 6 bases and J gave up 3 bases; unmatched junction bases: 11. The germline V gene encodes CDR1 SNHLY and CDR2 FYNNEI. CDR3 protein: CASRITTGSSYEQYF. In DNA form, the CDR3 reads TGTGCCAGCAGAATAACGACAGGGTCGAGCTACGAGCAGTACTTC.

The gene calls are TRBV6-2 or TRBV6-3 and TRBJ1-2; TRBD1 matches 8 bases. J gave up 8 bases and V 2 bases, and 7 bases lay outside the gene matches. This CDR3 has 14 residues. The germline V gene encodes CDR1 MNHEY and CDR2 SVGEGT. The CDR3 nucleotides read TGTGCCAGCAGTTACATGGACAGGGTAGGCGGCTACACCTTC. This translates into CASSYMDRVGGYTF.

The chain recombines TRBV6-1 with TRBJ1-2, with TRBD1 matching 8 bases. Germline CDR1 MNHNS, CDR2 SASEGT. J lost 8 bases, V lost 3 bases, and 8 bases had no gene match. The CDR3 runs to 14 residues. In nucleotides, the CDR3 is TGTGCCAGCAGTGACGTCCAGGGGGCAGTAGGCTACACCTTC. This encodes CASSDVQGAVGYTF.

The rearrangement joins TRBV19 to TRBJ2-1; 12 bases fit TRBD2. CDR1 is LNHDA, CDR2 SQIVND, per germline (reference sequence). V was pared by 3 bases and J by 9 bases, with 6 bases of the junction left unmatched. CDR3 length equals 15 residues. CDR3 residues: CASSIAASGRAEQFF. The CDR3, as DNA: TGTGCCAGTAGTATTGCGGCTAGCGGGAGGGCTGAGCAGTTCTTC.

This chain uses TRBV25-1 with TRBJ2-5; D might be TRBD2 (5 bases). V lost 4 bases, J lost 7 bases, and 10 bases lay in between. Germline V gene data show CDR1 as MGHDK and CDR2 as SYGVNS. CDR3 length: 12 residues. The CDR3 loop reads CASSGTAWTQYF. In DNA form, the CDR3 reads TGTGCCAGCAGTGGGACTGCCTGGACCCAGTACTTC.

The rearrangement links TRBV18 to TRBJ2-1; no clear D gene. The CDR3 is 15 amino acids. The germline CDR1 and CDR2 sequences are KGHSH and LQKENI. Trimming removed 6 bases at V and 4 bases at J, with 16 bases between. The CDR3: CASSSGEDFYNEQFF. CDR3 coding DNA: TGTGCCAGCTCCTCCGGTGAGGATTTTTACAATGAGCAGTTCTTC.

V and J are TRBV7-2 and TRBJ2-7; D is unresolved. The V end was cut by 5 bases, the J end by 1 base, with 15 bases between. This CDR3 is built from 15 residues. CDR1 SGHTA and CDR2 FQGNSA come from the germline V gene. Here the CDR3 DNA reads TGTGCCAGCAGCCCAAGAGGAACGAATTCCTACGAGCAGTACTTC. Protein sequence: CASSPRGTNSYEQYF.

DNA for the CDR3: TGTGCCAGTAGTACCTCCCTTGCGGGTGAGCAGTTCTTC. Translated, it gives CASSTSLAGEQFF. The J gene is TRBJ2-1, the V gene TRBV19; possibly TRBD2 for D (5 bases). The V gene's germline CDR1 is LNHDA and CDR2 SQIVND (reference sequence). The CDR3 contains 13 residues. V shed 4 bases and J shed 9 bases, with 13 bases lying between them.

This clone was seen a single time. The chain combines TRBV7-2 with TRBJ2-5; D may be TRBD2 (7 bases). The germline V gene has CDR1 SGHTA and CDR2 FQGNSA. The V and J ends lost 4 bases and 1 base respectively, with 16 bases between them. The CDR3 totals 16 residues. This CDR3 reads CASSYVGGGIQETQYF. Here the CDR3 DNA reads TGTGCCAGCAGCTATGTGGGAGGGGGTATCCAAGAGACCCAGTACTTC.

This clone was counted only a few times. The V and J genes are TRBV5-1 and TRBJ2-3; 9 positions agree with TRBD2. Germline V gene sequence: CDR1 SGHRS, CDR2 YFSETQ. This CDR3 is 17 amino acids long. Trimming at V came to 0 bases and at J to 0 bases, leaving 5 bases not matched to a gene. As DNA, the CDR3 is TGCGCCAGCAGCTTGGGGGCTACTAGCGGGAGCACAGATACGCAGTATTTT. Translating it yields CASSLGATSGSTDTQYF.

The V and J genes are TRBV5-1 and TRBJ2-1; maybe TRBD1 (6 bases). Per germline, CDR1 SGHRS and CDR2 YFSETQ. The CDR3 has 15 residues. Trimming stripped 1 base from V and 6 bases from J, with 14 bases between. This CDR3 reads CASSLMGALPNEQFF. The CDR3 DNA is TGCGCCAGCAGCTTGATGGGGGCCCTGCCCAATGAGCAGTTCTTC.

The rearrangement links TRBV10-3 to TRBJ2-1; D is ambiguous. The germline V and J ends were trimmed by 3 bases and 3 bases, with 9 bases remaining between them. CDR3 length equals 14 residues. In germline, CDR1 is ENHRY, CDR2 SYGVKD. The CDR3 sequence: CAISEDFLYNEQFF. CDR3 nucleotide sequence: TGTGCCATCAGTGAAGACTTTCTCTACAATGAGCAGTTCTTC.

The CDR3 protein is CASSVDRGTEAFF. The CDR3 nucleotides are TGTGCCAGCAGCGTTGACAGGGGCACTGAAGCTTTCTTT. The V gene is TRBV9, the J gene TRBJ1-1, with TRBD1 matching 8 bases. Germline-derived CDR1 and CDR2 are SGDLS and YYNGEE. This CDR3 region has 13 residues. V lost 2 bases and J lost 4; bases outside the gene matches: 1.

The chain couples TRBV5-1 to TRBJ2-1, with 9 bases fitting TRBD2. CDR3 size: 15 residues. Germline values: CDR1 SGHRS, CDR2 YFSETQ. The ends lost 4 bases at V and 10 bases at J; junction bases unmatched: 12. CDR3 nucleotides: TGCGCCAGCAGCCTCATGACCAGGGCGGGAGGGGAGCAGTTCTTC. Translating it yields CASSLMTRAGGEQFF.

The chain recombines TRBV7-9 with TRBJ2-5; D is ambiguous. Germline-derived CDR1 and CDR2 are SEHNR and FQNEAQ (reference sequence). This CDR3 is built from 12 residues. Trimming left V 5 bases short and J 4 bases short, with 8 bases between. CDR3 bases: TGTGCCAGCAGCGCCCTCGGAGAGACCCAGTACTTC. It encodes CASSALGETQYF.

The CDR3 loop is CASRADNQPQHF. The CDR3 nucleotides read TGTGCCAGCAGAGCTGACAATCAGCCCCAGCATTTT. This chain connects TRBV6-5 to TRBJ1-5; no firm D call. CDR3 length equals 12 residues. CDR1 is MNHEY and CDR2 is SVGAGI in the germline V gene. Trimming took off 6 bases at V and 3 bases at J, with 6 bases between the two ends.

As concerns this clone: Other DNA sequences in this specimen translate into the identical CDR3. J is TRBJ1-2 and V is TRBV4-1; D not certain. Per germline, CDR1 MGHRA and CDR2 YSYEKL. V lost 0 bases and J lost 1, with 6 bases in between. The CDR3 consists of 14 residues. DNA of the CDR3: TGCGCCAGCAGCCAAGAGGGAGTTAACTATGGCTACACCTTC. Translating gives CASSQEGVNYGYTF.

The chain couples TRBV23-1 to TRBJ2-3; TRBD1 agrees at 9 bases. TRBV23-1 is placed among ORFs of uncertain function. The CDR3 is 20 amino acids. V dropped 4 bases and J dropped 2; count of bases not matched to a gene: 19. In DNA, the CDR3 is TGCGCCAGCAGTCTGTGGGACAGGGTCCACTCCCTCTCTTTCACAGATACGCAGTATTTT. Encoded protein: CASSLWDRVHSLSFTDTQYF.

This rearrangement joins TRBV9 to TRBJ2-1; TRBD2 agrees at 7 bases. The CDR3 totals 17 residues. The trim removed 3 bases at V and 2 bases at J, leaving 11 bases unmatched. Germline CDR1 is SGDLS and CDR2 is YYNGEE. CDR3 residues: CASSGGAGAGPYNEQFF. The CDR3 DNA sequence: TGTGCCAGCAGCGGGGGCGCGGGAGCGGGACCCTACAATGAGCAGTTCTTC.

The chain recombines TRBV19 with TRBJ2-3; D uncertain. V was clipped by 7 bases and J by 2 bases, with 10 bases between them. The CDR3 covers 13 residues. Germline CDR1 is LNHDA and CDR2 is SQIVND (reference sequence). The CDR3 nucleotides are TGTGCCAGTATTAACAGAAACACAGATACGCAGTATTTT. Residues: CASINRNTDTQYF.

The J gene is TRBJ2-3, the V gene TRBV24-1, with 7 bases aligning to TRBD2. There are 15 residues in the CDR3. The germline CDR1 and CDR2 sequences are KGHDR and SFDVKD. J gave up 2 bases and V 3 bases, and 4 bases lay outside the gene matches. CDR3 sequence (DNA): TGTGCCACCAGTGATGCGGGGGATTACACAGATACGCAGTATTTT. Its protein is CATSDAGDYTDTQYF.

The CDR3 DNA reads TGTGCCAGCAGTGTTGAACAGGGTGGTGAAAAACTGTTTTTT. Its translation: CASSVEQGGEKLFF. V is TRBV2 and J is TRBJ1-4, with D perhaps TRBD1 (6 bases). The CDR3 spans 14 residues. V shed 4 bases and J shed 7 bases, with 13 bases lying between them. Germline V gene data show CDR1 as SNHLY and CDR2 as FYNNEI.

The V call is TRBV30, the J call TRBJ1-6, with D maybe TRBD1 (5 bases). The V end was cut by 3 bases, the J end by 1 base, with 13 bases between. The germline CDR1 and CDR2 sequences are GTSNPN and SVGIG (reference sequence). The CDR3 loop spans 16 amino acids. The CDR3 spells CAWSLAGGSYNSPLHF. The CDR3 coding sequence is TGTGCCTGGAGCTTAGCGGGGGGTTCCTATAATTCACCCCTCCACTTT.

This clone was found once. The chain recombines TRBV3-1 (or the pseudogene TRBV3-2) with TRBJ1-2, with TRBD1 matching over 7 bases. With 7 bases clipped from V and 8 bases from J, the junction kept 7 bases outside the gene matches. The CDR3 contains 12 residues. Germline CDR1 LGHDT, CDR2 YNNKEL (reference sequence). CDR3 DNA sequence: TGTGCCAGCAACTCGCAGGGGGAAGGCTACACCTTC. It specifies CASNSQGEGYTF.

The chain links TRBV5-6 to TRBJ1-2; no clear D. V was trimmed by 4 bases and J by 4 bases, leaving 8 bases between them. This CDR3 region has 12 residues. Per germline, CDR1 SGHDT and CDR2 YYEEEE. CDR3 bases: TGTGCCAGCAGCACAAGGAGCTATGGCTACACCTTC. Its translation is CASSTRSYGYTF.

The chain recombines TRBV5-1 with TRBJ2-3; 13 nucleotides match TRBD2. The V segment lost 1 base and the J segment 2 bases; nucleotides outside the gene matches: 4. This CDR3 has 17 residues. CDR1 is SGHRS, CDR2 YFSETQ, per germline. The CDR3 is CASSLNGLAGDTDTQYF. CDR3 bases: TGCGCCAGCAGCTTGAATGGACTAGCGGGGGACACAGATACGCAGTATTTT.

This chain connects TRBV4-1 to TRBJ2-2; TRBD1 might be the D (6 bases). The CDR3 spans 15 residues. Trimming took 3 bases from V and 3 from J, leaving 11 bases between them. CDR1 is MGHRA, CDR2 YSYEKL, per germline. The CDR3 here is CASSHSNRDTGELFF. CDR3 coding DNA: TGCGCCAGCAGCCATTCGAACAGGGACACCGGGGAGCTGTTTTTT.